This T cell receptor beta chain was obtained from a study of identical twins. Study findings and constraints: Clonotypes of the beta chain that were abundant in cord blood carried fewer insertions (memory repertoires showed none). Conclusions came from cross-sectional statistical analysis, not from following the same donors.

On this clonotype: No antigen is known for it.

The CDR3 sequence is 13 residues long. Per the germline V gene, CDR1 is SQVTM and CDR2 is ANQGSEA. The germline V and J ends were trimmed by 7 bases and 6 bases, with 16 bases remaining between them. MiXCR, applied by TCRdb to the 5' RACE reads, yields one record per CDR3 protein. Of under 350,000 distinct CDR3 sequences in the sample, 8.5% to 9.5% were seen once. With no exceptions, donors were healthy Caucasians. This same sample was also taken into another study, of yellow fever vaccine responses in identical twins.

The clonotype was recovered from a woman younger than 35 in good health. The chain combines TRBV29-1 with TRBJ2-1, with D perhaps TRBD2 (5 bases). The sequenced sample consisted of CD8+ T cells sorted from blood. In DNA, the CDR3 is TGCAGCGCCCGGACTGGGTTGGGCAATGAGCAGTTCTTC. It specifies CSARTGLGNEQFF.